This TCR beta chain appears in the sequencing data of a study of identical twins (dated by TCRdb to between 2015 and 2016). About the study as a whole: To test whether fetal clonotypes persist, the study used deep sequencing on TCR alpha and beta repertoires from monozygotic twins, unrelated adults of various ages, and cord blood. To rule out contamination, replicate twin experiments were performed at different times with different library preparation protocols.

Points on this clonotype: The antigen this receptor binds is unknown. It has no much larger one-base neighbor in the sample; base qualities were not kept.

Every donor was a healthy Caucasian. Three pairs of female monozygotic twins, all aged roughly 18 to 29 years, were included in the twin cohort. CD4+ and CD8+ T cell populations were isolated with positive isolation kits from Invitrogen. Library construction relied on 5' RACE. Sequenced using an Illumina HiSeq 2000. A universal primer binding site was added through template switching, and the final cDNA carried a unique molecular identifier so that TCR cDNA molecules could be counted accurately. First-strand cDNA for TCR alpha and beta chains was synthesized from specific primers in the conserved constant-segment region. To control for contamination, every cDNA library carried two barcodes: a SMART-Mk sample barcode plus Illumina barcodes. TruSeq adapter sequences along with Illumina sample barcodes were introduced in two successive PCR steps. The TCR alpha and beta cDNA libraries were sequenced on the Illumina HiSeq platform using custom primers. As for how the authors treated the data: Unique molecular identifiers were extracted from raw reads with MiGEC, and CDR3 positions were determined with MiXCR. Recombination models were inferred per individual with the repgenHMM and IGoR tools using an EM algorithm. Shared clonotype analysis was performed with the tcR package in R, normalizing sharing by the product of cloneset sizes. To study raw recombination without the effects of thymic and clonal selection, out-of-frame nonproductive sequences were analyzed. TCRdb cleaned the public reads at Q25 with fastp, built clones with MiXCR and kept in-frame beta chains. Every distinct CDR3 protein forms one entry, paired with its most common genes and DNA. In this record, the V and J calls reflect TCRdb's handling and not the investigators' own analysis. Counted in this sample were about 340,000 distinct CDR3 sequences; 9% to 15% of them appeared once. In total, the top ten clones hold 7.2% of the sample.

Paper-wide results and their limitations: Fewer insertions were carried by abundant cord blood beta clonotypes, a similar but weaker trend appeared in young adult naive repertoires, and no such trend appeared in memory repertoires. Compared with coincidental sharing between unrelated individuals, out-of-frame TCR alpha sequences shared between twins showed an excess of sequences with low generation probability. In beta out-of-frame sequences, excess twin sharing was weaker, because having fewer shared sequences lowered the signal-to-noise ratio. Because the same donors could not be followed over many years, the conclusions relied on cross-sectional statistical analysis. Invariant T cells such as MAIT and iNKT could partly confound zero-insertion analyses, though diverse VJ usage argued against this for most clonotypes. In monozygotic twins, recombination models systematically underestimated out-of-frame TCR alpha sharing, but the models matched the sharing seen between unrelated individuals.

These sequences were also reported in another study, on yellow fever vaccine responses in identical twins. The second paper states: According to the authors, in identical twins the way T cells responded to vaccination appeared partly convergent and partly personalized. In identical twins, the study followed T cell clones that responded to the vaccine with precision.

The sample taken for sequencing was CD8+ T cells sorted from blood. This receptor was obtained from a woman under 30 in good health.

The DNA reads as follows: TGTGCCAGCAGCTTGGACGGACAGGGACCTTATGGCTACACCTTC. The resulting protein is CASSLDGQGPYGYTF. This receptor chain uses TRBV5-6 and TRBJ1-2, with TRBD1 identical over 8 junction bases. The cysteine opens and the phenylalanine closes a CDR3 of 15 amino acids. Just CDR3 DNA is preserved here, 45 bases in frame from base 1. From the germline V gene, CDR1 is SGHDT and CDR2 is YYEEEE. Trimming removed 0 bases from V and 5 bases from J; the gene matches leave 6 bases unexplained.